These 23 T cell receptor beta chains were sequenced from one sample in a study of T cell responses to AZD1222 COVID-19 vaccine. Produced via immunoSEQ multiplex PCR; TCRdb's table is partial and in-frame only. This table holds around 130,000 clones, more than 70% found once. Source: peripheral blood, taken 28 days after the second AZD1222 dose. These receptors came from an adult who received the AZD1222 COVID-19 vaccine.

The V gene is TRBV11-2, the J gene TRBJ2-5; 7 positions match TRBD2. CDR1 is SGHAT and CDR2 is FQNNGV in the germline V gene. V shed 1 base and J 1 base; nucleotides not matched to a gene: 0. This CDR3 region has 14 residues. The CDR3 DNA reads TGTGCCAGCAGCTTAGGGACTAGCCAAGAGACCCAGTACTTC. This encodes CASSLGTSQETQYF.

The chain carries TRBV6-5 and TRBJ2-7, with D hard to call. This CDR3 comprises 12 residues. Germline assignment: CDR1 MNHEY and CDR2 SVGAGI. V was cut by 2 bases and J by 1 base, with 3 bases left in between. The CDR3 loop is CASSYKSYEQYF. The DNA of the CDR3 is TGTGCCAGCAGTTACAAGTCCTACGAGCAGTACTTC.

This clone has more than one count but fewer than ten. The chain employs TRBV4-3 and TRBJ2-3; no clear D gene. V lost 0 bases, J lost 6 bases, and 10 bases lay in between. The CDR3 is 14 amino acids. CDR1 is LGHNA and CDR2 is YSLEER in the germline V gene. The CDR3 here is CASSQETEKDTQYF. In nucleotides, the CDR3 is TGCGCCAGCAGCCAAGAAACGGAGAAGGATACGCAGTATTTT.

This chain joins TRBV11-2 and TRBJ1-2, with D perhaps matching TRBD1 (5 bases). Germline assignment: CDR1 SGHAT and CDR2 FQNNGV. The CDR3 is 15 amino acids. V dropped 2 bases and J dropped 0 bases, with 10 bases sitting between them. The CDR3 region is CASSLWGTTNYGYTF. The CDR3 nucleotides read TGTGCCAGCAGCTTATGGGGGACCACTAACTATGGCTACACCTTC.

V usage is TRBV27 and J usage is TRBJ1-3; D is perhaps TRBD1 (6 bases). Trimming took 3 bases from V and 2 from J, leaving 8 bases between them. Germline V gives CDR1 MNHEY, CDR2 SMNVEV (reference sequence). The CDR3 spans 14 residues. The DNA for the CDR3 is TGTGCCAGCAGTTTGTCAGGGGCTGGAAACACCATATATTTT. It translates to CASSLSGAGNTIYF.

The table lists this clone with a few counts. This chain's CDR3 is CAISESASMNTEAFF. The CDR3 nucleotides read TGTGCCATCAGTGAGTCGGCGAGCATGAACACTGAAGCTTTCTTT. The chain couples TRBV10-3 to TRBJ1-1; D remains unclear. Trimming took 0 bases from V and 0 from J, leaving 8 bases between them. This CDR3 comprises 15 residues. Germline CDR1 and CDR2: ENHRY and SYGVKD.

This chain uses TRBV2 with TRBJ2-1; the match to TRBD2 covers 7 bases. This CDR3 has 16 amino acids. Germline-derived CDR1 and CDR2 are SNHLY and FYNNEI. Trimming removed 7 bases from V and 0 bases from J; junction bases left unmatched: 9. The CDR3 reads CASISSAGVSYNEQFF. DNA for the CDR3: TGTGCCAGCATTTCGTCGGCGGGGGTCTCCTACAATGAGCAGTTCTTC.

The chain is built from TRBV6-5 and TRBJ1-4, with 10 bases aligning to TRBD1. Trimming cost V 5 bases and J 2 bases; bases outside gene matches: 2. The CDR3 has 15 amino acids. Germline V CDR1 and CDR2: MNHEY, SVGAGI. The CDR3 sequence is CASSPDRGTNEKLFF. In nucleotides, the CDR3 is TGTGCCAGCAGTCCGGACAGGGGGACTAATGAAAAACTGTTTTTT.

The V gene is TRBV6-4, the J gene TRBJ1-6; D gene unclear. The V end was cut by 3 bases, the J end by 7 bases, with 10 bases between. Germline V gene data show CDR1 as MRHNA and CDR2 as SNTAGT. The CDR3 length is 14 residues. CDR3 bases: TGTGCCAGCAGTGAGGGGATTGGGAATTCACCCCTCCACTTT. Translated: CASSEGIGNSPLHF.

The chain combines TRBV28 with TRBJ2-1, with D maybe TRBD2 (5 bases). The CDR3 length is 14 residues. Trimming took off 5 bases at V and 7 bases at J, with 15 bases between the two ends. CDR1 and CDR2 (germline): MDHEN, SYDVKM. CDR3 in DNA: TGTGCCAGCAGTCCCCTAGCCCCAATTAATGAGCAGTTCTTC. Protein sequence: CASSPLAPINEQFF.

The genes are TRBV7-9 and TRBJ2-5, with a possible D match to TRBD1 (5 bases). V was shortened by 3 bases and J by 1 base, with 6 bases between the two germline ends. Germline V CDR1 and CDR2: SEHNR, FQNEAQ (reference sequence). The CDR3 length is 13 residues. Here the CDR3 reads CASSFRVQETQYF. The CDR3 region has the DNA TGTGCCAGCAGCTTCAGGGTCCAAGAGACCCAGTACTTC.

The V and J genes are TRBV19 and TRBJ1-2; D remains ambiguous. V lost 5 bases, J lost 6 bases, and 16 bases lay in between. The length of the CDR3 is 14 residues. CDR1 is LNHDA and CDR2 is SQIVND in the germline V gene (reference sequence). The CDR3 loop reads CASSLRPWGDGYTF. CDR3 in DNA: TGTGCCAGTAGTTTACGGCCGTGGGGTGATGGCTACACCTTC.

The chain employs TRBV29-1 and TRBJ1-1, with D tentatively TRBD1 (6 bases). This CDR3 region has 15 residues. Trimming left V 4 bases short and J 2 bases short, with 17 bases between. Germline V gives CDR1 SQVTM, CDR2 ANQGSEA. The CDR3 DNA sequence: TGCAGCGTTGGGGGGGCCCTAGGGATAAACACTGAAGCTTTCTTT. Its translation: CSVGGALGINTEAFF.

The chain is built from TRBV4-2 and TRBJ1-2, with TRBD1 as a possible D gene (5 bases). Germline lookup yields CDR1 LGHNA and CDR2 YNFKEQ. The length of the CDR3 is 16 residues. With 0 bases removed from V and 1 base from J, the gap between germline ends came to 12 bases. For the CDR3, the DNA is TGTGCCAGCAGCCAAGATGTGCAGGGAGTTAACTATGGCTACACCTTC. Translating gives CASSQDVQGVNYGYTF.

The V and J genes are TRBV28 and TRBJ2-7; weak D call: TRBD1 (5 bases). This CDR3 is built from 12 residues. Between the trimmed V and J ends, which lost 4 bases and 6 bases, there was a span of 10 bases. CDR1 MDHEN and CDR2 SYDVKM come from the germline V gene. The CDR3 loop reads CASSSLRAEQYF. The CDR3 nucleotides read TGTGCCAGCAGTTCGCTCAGGGCCGAGCAGTACTTC.

This chain links TRBV7-9 with TRBJ2-3; TRBD2 matches 8 bases. The trim removed 5 bases at V and 10 bases at J, leaving 5 bases unmatched. Germline V gene lookup returns CDR1 SEHNR and CDR2 FQNEAQ (reference sequence). The CDR3 has 12 amino acids. The CDR3 sequence is CASSRGGQAQYF. Written as DNA, the CDR3 is TGTGCCAGCAGCCGGGGGGGCCAAGCGCAGTATTTT.

This chain uses TRBV7-9 with TRBJ2-5; TRBD2 agrees at 9 bases. The V and J ends lost 5 bases and 3 bases, in that order; junction bases with no gene match: 10. Germline V gene data show CDR1 as SEHNR and CDR2 as FQNEAQ (reference sequence). The CDR3 loop spans 16 amino acids. CDR3 bases: TGTGCCAGCAGCCCCCCCGGCGGGAGGGCCGAAGAGACCCAGTACTTC. Translating it yields CASSPPGGRAEETQYF.

The rearrangement joins TRBV5-1 to TRBJ2-2; D assignment may be TRBD1 or TRBD2 (6 bases each). The CDR3 is made up of 15 amino acids. The V gene lost 4 bases and the J gene lost 5 bases, with 15 bases spanning the gap. CDR1 and CDR2 (germline): SGHRS, YFSETQ. The CDR3 reads CASSPMGGATGELFF. The CDR3 DNA is TGCGCCAGCAGCCCGATGGGGGGCGCGACCGGGGAGCTGTTTTTT.

V is TRBV28 and J is TRBJ1-2; 10 positions agree with TRBD1. The CDR3 extends over 15 amino acids. Germline CDR1 and CDR2: MDHEN and SYDVKM. V trimming: 8 bases; J trimming: 5 bases; junction bases outside the gene matches: 11. The CDR3 bases are TGTGCCAGCGTTTTAGGGGGGACAGGGGTTTATGGCTACACCTTC. The encoded protein is CASVLGGTGVYGYTF.

CDR3 DNA sequence: TGTGCCAGCAGCTCTGGCGGGACAGGGTATTATCGGACCCTCCACTTT. Protein sequence: CASSSGGTGYYRTLHF. This chain uses TRBV6-2 or TRBV6-3 with TRBJ1-6; 9 nucleotides match TRBD1. Trimming cost V 6 bases and J 14 bases; bases outside gene matches: 17. The V gene's germline CDR1 is MNHEY and CDR2 SVGEGT. The CDR3 is 16 amino acids.

The chain couples TRBV4-3 to TRBJ1-2, with unresolved D. Per the germline V gene, CDR1 is LGHNA and CDR2 is YSLEER. Between the trimmed V and J ends, which lost 0 bases and 3 bases, there was a span of 11 bases. The CDR3 totals 15 residues. The CDR3 nucleotides read TGCGCCAGCAGCCAAGATCTGGGTCTGTACTATGGCTACACCTTC. Translating it yields CASSQDLGLYYGYTF.

The gene calls are TRBV12-3 or TRBV12-4 and TRBJ2-2; no reliable D call. The CDR3 sequence is 12 residues long. V lost 5 bases to trimming and J lost 8 bases, with 9 bases between them. This CDR3 is CASSRRAGELFF. The DNA for the CDR3 is TGTGCCAGCAGTCGTCGAGCAGGGGAGCTGTTTTTT.

Written as DNA, the CDR3 is TGTGCCTACGGCGCAGGAAACAATCAGCCCCAGCATTTT. Its translation is CAYGAGNNQPQHF. The chain recombines TRBV30 with TRBJ1-5; D remains unclear. The CDR3 totals 13 residues. CDR1 and CDR2 (germline): GTSNPN, SVGIG (reference sequence). V was shortened by 7 bases and J by 3 bases, with 13 bases between the two germline ends.